This T cell receptor (beta chain) was retrieved from a study of technical replicates of blood from several donors. Repertoires were generated with immunoSEQ multiplex PCR, while TCRdb's copy carries only in-frame clones and drops some. In the table there are roughly 100,000 clones, 90% to 96% of which are singletons. The material sequenced was T cells isolated from PBMCs. The TCR comes from a human donor in good health.

The chain's CDR3 is CASSVVRGLRGDTQYF. The CDR3 DNA sequence: TGTGCCAGTAGTGTTGTTAGGGGTCTAAGAGGCGATACGCAGTATTTT. The V gene is TRBV19, the J gene TRBJ2-3; possibly TRBD1 for D (5 bases). This CDR3 region has 16 residues. Trimming removed 5 bases from V and 6 bases from J, with 21 bases in between. Germline CDR1 is LNHDA and CDR2 is SQIVND (reference sequence).